This TCR beta chain came from a study of OX40 agonist ivuxolimab in advanced cancers. TCRdb keeps only in-frame clones here, not all; method: immunoSEQ multiplex PCR. The sample holds about 42,000 clones; roughly 84% are singletons and the top ten take less than 25%. The V and J ends lost 2 bases and 4 bases respectively, with 11 bases between them. Per germline, CDR1 KGHSY and CDR2 FQNENV. The CDR3 sequence is 14 residues long. The J gene is TRBJ1-1, the V gene TRBV16; D unresolved. Material: CD4+ or CD8+ T cells sorted from blood, obtained in a trial of the OX40 agonist ivuxolimab. The sequence came from an adult with an advanced solid tumor such as melanoma, head and neck, liver or kidney cancer. CDR3 in DNA: TGTGCCAGCAGCCAACCGTCTACGGCCACTGAAGCTTTCTTT. Translating gives CASSQPSTATEAFF.